This entry is about one TCR beta chain. Its cognate antigen is unknown. The assay was immunoSEQ multiplex PCR, and TCRdb's table has in-frame clones only and misses some. The sample lists tens of thousands of clones; roughly 70% were seen once. The sample originates from a study of T cell responses to AZD1222 COVID-19 vaccine. Germline values: CDR1 SGHTA, CDR2 FQGNSA. The CDR3 totals 12 residues. The V end was cut by 5 bases, the J end by 6 bases, with 11 bases between. Overall study results and limits: Among the donors, most were white British and more were female, and clonal diversity was possibly underestimated. Researchers took repertoire samples only after the peak T cell response had come. Reports indicate that nearly half of spike-specific TCRs are directed at unmutated variant regions.

The TCR sequence derives from an adult in good health. This specimen was peripheral blood, taken on day 0 of AZD1222 vaccination. The rearrangement uses TRBV7-2 and TRBJ2-7; possible D gene TRBD2, 6 bases. CDR3 amino acids: CASSPAGFEQYF. CDR3 nucleotide sequence: TGTGCCAGCAGCCCCGCGGGATTCGAGCAGTACTTC.